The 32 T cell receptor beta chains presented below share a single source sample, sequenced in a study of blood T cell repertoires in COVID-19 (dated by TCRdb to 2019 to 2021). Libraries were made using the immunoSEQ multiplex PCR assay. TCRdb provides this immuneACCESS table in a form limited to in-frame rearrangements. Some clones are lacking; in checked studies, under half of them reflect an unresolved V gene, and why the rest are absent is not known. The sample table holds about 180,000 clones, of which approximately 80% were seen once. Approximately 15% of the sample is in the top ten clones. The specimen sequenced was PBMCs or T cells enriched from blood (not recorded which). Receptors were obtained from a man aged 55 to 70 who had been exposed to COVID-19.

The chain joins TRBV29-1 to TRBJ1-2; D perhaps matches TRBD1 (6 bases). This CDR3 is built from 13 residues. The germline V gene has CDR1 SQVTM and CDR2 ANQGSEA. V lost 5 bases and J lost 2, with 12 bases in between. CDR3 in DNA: TGCAGCGTTACCACGGGACAAAACTATGGCTACACCTTC. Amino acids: CSVTTGQNYGYTF.

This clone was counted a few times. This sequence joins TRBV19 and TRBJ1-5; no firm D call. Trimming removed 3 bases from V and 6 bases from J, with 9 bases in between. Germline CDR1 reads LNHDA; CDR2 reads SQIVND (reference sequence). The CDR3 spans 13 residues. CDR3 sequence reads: CASSIGDIQPQHF. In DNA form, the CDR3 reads TGTGCCAGTAGTATCGGTGACATTCAGCCCCAGCATTTT. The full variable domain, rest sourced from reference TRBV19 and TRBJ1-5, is DGGITQSPKYLFRKEGQNVTLSCEQNLNHDAMYWYRQDPGQGLRLIYYSQIVNDFQKGDIAEGYSVSREKKESFPLTVTSAQKNPTAFYLCASSIGDIQPQHFGDGTRLSIL.

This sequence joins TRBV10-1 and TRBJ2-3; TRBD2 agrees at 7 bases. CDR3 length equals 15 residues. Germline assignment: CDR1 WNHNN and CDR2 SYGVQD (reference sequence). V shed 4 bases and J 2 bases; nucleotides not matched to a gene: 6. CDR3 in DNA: TGCGCCAGCAGTGGTGCGGGGGTCGCCACAGATACGCAGTATTTT. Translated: CASSGAGVATDTQYF.

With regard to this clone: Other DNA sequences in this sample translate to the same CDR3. Here the CDR3 reads CASSEAGTGNYGYTF. DNA of the CDR3: TGTGCCAGCAGTGAAGCGGGGACAGGCAACTATGGCTACACCTTC. This sequence joins TRBV6-1 and TRBJ1-2, with 8 bases fitting TRBD1. Germline V gene sequence: CDR1 MNHNS, CDR2 SASEGT. The V segment lost 0 bases and the J segment 2 bases; nucleotides outside the gene matches: 2. CDR3 length: 15 residues.

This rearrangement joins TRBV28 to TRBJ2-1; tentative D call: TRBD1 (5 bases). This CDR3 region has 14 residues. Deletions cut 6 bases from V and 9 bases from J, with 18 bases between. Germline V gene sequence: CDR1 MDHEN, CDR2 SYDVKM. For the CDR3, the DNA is TGTGCCAGCAGGATGGGGTCAGGGAATCGTGAGCAGTTCTTC. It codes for CASRMGSGNREQFF.

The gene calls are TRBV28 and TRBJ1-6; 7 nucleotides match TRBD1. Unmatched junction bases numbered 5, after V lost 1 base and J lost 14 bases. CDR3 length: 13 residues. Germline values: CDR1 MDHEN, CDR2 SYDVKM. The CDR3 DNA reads TGTGCCAGCAGTTTATCGGACAGGTGGGCCCTCCACTTT. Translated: CASSLSDRWALHF. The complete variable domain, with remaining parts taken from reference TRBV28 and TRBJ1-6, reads DVKVTQSSRYLVKRTGEKVFLECVQDMDHENMFWYRQDPGLGLRLIYFSYDVKMKEKGDIPEGYSVSREKKERFSLILESASTNQTSMYLCASSLSDRWALHFGNGTRLTVT.

CDR3 region: CASSRGGPIFGYTF. In DNA, the CDR3 is TGTGCCAGCAGTCGGGGGGGCCCTATATTCGGCTACACCTTC. The gene calls are TRBV28 and TRBJ1-2; D possibly corresponds to TRBD1 (6 bases). This CDR3 is 14 amino acids long. Germline V CDR1 and CDR2: MDHEN, SYDVKM. Trimming pared 5 bases from V and 8 bases from J, leaving 18 bases between.

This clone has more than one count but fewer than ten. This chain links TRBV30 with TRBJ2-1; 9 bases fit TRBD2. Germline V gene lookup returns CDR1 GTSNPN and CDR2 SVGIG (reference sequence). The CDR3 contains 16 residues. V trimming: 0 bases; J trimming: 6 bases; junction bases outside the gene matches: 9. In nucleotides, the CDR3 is TGTGCCTGGAGTGTACCGGGACTAGCTTCATTCAATGAGCAGTTCTTC. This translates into CAWSVPGLASFNEQFF.

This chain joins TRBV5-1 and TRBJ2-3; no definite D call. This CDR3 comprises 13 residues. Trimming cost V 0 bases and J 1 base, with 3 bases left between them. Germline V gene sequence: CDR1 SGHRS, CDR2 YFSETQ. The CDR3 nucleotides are TGCGCCAGCAGCTTGGCTCGCACAGATACGCAGTATTTT. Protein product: CASSLARTDTQYF.

DNA for the CDR3: TGTGCCAGCAGACCGAGGGCCCAGGGGGATAAAGCTTTCTTT. It encodes CASRPRAQGDKAFF. This chain connects TRBV5-8 to TRBJ1-1; 7 bases map to TRBD1. The junction had 13 bases not matched to a gene; V was cut back by 5 bases and J by 9 bases. CDR1 and CDR2 (germline): SGHTS, YDEGEE. This CDR3 comprises 14 residues.

The CDR3 protein is CSGGTSGSYEQYF. As DNA, the CDR3 is TGCAGCGGGGGGACTAGCGGGAGCTACGAGCAGTACTTC. The chain joins TRBV29-1 to TRBJ2-7; 14 positions agree with TRBD2. CDR1 is SQVTM and CDR2 is ANQGSEA in the germline V gene. The CDR3 contains 13 residues. Trimming cost V 7 bases and J 3 bases; bases outside gene matches: 2.

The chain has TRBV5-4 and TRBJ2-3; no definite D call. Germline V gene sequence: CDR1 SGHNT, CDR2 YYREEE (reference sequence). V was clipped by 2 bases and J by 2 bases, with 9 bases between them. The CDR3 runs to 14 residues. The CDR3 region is CASSFPGYTDTQYF. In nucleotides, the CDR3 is TGTGCCAGCAGCTTTCCGGGTTACACAGATACGCAGTATTTT.

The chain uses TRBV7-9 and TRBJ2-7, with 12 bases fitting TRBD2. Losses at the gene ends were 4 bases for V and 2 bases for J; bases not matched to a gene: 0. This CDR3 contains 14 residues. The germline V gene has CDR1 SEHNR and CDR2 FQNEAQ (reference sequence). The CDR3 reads CASSWTSGTYEQYF. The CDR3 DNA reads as TGTGCCAGCAGCTGGACTAGCGGGACCTACGAGCAGTACTTC.

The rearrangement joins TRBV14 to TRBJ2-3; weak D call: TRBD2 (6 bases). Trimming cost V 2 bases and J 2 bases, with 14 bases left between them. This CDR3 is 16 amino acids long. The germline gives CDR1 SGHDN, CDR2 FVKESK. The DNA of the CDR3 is TGTGCCAGCAGCCAATCACCGGGACTCCTCACAGATACGCAGTATTTT. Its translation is CASSQSPGLLTDTQYF.

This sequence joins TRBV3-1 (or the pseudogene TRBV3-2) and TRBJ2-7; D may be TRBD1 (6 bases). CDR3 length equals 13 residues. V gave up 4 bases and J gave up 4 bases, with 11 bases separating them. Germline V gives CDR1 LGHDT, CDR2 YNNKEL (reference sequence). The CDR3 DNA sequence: TGTGCCAGCAGCCTTGAAGGGGGTTACGAGCAGTACTTC. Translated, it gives CASSLEGGYEQYF.

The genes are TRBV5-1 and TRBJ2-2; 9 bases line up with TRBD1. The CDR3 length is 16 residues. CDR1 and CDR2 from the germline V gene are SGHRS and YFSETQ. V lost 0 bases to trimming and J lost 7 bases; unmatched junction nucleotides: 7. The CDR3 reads CASSLGDRVDVGELFF. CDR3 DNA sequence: TGCGCCAGCAGCTTGGGGGACAGGGTTGATGTCGGGGAGCTGTTTTTT. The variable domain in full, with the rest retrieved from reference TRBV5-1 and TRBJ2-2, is KAGVTQTPRYLIKTRGQQVTLSCSPISGHRSVSWYQQTPGQGLQFLFEYFSETQRNKGNFPGRFSGRQFSNSRSEMNVSTLELGDSALYLCASSLGDRVDVGELFFGEGSRLTVL.

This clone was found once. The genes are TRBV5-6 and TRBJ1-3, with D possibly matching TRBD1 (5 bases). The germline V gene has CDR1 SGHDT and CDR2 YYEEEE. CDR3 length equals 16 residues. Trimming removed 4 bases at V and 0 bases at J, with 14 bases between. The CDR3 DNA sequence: TGTGCCAGCAGCGTTTACCAGGGCAGCTCTGGAAACACCATATATTTT. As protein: CASSVYQGSSGNTIYF.

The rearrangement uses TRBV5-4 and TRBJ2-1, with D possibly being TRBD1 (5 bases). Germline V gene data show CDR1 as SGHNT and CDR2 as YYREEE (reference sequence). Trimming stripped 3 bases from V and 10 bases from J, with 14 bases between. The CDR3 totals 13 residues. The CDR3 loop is CASSSTVVDEQFF. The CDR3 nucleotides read TGTGCCAGCAGCTCGACAGTGGTCGACGAGCAGTTCTTC.

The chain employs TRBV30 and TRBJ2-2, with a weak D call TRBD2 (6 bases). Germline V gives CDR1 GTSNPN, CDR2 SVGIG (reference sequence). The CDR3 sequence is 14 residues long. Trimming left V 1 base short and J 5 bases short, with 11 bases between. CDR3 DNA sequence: TGTGCCTGGAGTGGGTGGGGGGTGACCGGGGAGCTGTTTTTT. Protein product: CAWSGWGVTGELFF.

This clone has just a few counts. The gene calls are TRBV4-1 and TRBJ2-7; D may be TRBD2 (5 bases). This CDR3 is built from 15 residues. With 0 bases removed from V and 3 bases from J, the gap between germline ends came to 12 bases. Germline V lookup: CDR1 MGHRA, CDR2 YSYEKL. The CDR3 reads CASSQEEGRDYEQYF. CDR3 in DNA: TGCGCCAGCAGCCAAGAAGAGGGCAGAGACTACGAGCAGTACTTC.

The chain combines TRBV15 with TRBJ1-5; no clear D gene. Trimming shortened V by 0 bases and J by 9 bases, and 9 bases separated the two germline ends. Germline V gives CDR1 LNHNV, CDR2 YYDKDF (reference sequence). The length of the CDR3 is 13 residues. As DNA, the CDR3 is TGTGCCACCAGCAGAGATCGGCGGGGGCCCCAGCATTTT. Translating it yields CATSRDRRGPQHF.

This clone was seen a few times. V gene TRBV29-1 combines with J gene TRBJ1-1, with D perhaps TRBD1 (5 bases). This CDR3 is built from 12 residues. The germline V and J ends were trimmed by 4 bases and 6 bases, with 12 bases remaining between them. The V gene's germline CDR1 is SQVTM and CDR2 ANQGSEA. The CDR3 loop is CSVVGQVAEAFF. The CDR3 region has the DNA TGCAGCGTTGTGGGGCAGGTAGCTGAAGCTTTCTTT.

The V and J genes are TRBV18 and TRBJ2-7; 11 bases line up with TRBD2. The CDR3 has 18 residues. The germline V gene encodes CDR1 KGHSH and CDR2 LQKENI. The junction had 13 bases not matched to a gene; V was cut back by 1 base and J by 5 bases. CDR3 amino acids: CASSPLFGGTSGENEQYF. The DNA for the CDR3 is TGTGCCAGCTCACCACTTTTCGGGGGGACTAGCGGAGAAAACGAGCAGTACTTC. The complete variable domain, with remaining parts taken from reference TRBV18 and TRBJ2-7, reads NAGVMQNPRHLVRRRGQEARLRCSPMKGHSHVYWYRQLPEEGLKFMVYLQKENIIDESGMPKERFSAEFPKEGPSILRIQQVVRGDSAAYFCASSPLFGGTSGENEQYFGPGTRLTVT.

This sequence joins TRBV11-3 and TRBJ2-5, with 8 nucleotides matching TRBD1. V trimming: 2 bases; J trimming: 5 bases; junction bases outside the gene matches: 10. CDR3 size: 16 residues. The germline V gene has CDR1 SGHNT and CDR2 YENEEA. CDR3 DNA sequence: TGTGCCAGCAGCTTATCGAACCCAGGGGGCGGCGAGACCCAGTACTTC. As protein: CASSLSNPGGGETQYF.

The CDR3 here is CASSSGQSSYNEQFF. CDR3 DNA sequence: TGTGCCAGCTCTAGCGGGCAAAGCTCCTACAATGAGCAGTTCTTC. The V gene is TRBV7-6, the J gene TRBJ2-1; 8 nucleotides align to TRBD2. CDR1 SGHVS and CDR2 FNYEAQ come from the germline V gene. With V trimmed by 8 bases and J by 0 bases, 6 bases remained unmatched. This CDR3 is built from 15 residues.

In DNA, the CDR3 is TGTGCCAGCAGTGAAGATGTTTGGGGACAGGGCCGGTACAATGAGCAGTTCTTC. Its translation: CASSEDVWGQGRYNEQFF. The chain combines TRBV6-1 with TRBJ2-1, with 9 bases matching TRBD1. Per the germline V gene, CDR1 is MNHNS and CDR2 is SASEGT. Trimming cost V 1 base and J 4 bases; bases outside gene matches: 11. This CDR3 is built from 18 residues.

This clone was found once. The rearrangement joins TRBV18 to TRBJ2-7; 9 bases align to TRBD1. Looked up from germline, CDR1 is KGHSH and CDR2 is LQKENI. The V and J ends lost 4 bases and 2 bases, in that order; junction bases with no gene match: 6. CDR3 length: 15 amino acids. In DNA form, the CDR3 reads TGTGCCAGCTCACAAGGGACAGGGAGCCCCTACGAGCAGTACTTC. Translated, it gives CASSQGTGSPYEQYF.

The CDR3 DNA follows: TGCGCCAGCATGCCCCGCTCCCGGGGGTTGTCTAGCAATCAGCCCCAGCATTTT. Encoded protein: CASMPRSRGLSSNQPQHF. The rearrangement links TRBV23-1 to TRBJ1-5; maybe TRBD1 (5 bases). TRBV23-1 qualifies as an ORF whose function is uncertain. With 7 bases removed from V and 0 bases from J, the gap between germline ends came to 22 bases. This CDR3 is 18 amino acids long.

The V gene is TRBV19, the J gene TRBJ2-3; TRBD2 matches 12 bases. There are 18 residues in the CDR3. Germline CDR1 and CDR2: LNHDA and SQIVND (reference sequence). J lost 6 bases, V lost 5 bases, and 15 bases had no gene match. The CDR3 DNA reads TGTGCCAGTAGTTTAGTAAGGCCTAGCGGGAGGGCAAGCGATACGCAGTATTTT. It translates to CASSLVRPSGRASDTQYF.

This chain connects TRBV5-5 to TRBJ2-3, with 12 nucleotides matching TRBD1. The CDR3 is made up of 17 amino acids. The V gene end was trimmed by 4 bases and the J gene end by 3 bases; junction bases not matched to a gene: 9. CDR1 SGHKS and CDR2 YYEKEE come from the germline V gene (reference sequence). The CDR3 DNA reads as TGTGCCAGCAGCCCGGGACAGGGGGCGAGCGGAACAGATACGCAGTATTTT. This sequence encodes CASSPGQGASGTDTQYF.

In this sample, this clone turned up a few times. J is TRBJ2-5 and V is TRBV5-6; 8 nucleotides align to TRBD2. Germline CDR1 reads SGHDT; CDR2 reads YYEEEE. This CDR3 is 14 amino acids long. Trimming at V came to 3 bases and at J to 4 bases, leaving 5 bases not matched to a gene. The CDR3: CASSSSGLVETQYF. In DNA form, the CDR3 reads TGTGCCAGCAGCTCATCGGGACTAGTAGAGACCCAGTACTTC.

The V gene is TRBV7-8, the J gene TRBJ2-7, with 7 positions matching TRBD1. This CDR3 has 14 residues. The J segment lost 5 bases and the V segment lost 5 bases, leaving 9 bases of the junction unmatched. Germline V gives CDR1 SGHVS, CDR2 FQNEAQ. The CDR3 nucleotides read TGTGCCAGCAGCCTGAGACAGGGTCTCGACGAGCAGTACTTC. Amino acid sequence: CASSLRQGLDEQYF.